The T cell receptor beta chain described here comes from a study of CD8 T cells in ankylosing spondylitis. Many counts were recorded for this clonotype. The antigen is not known. Whole-study results and caveats: Seemingly characteristic of ankylosing spondylitis blood was a TCR beta motif consisting of fewer than 10 highly homologous variants.

Germline lookup yields CDR1 MGHRA and CDR2 YSYEKL. V was clipped by 3 bases and J by 3 bases; unmatched bases: 4. This CDR3 spans 14 amino acids. TCRdb ran MiXCR on the 5' RACE reads and lists one entry per CDR3 protein. The table lists 450,000 to 550,000 distinct CDR3 sequences, about 5.2% of them singletons. Sequenced: blood, either unsorted or a sorted T cell fraction (not recorded which). The V and J genes are TRBV4-1 and TRBJ2-5, with TRBD1 matching 7 bases. The TCR was taken from a male donor with ankylosing spondylitis. DNA of the CDR3: TGCGCCAGCAGCCACTTCGACAGGGAAGAGACCCAGTACTTC. Amino acids: CASSHFDREETQYF.